A selection of T cell receptor beta chains follows, all from one sample in a study of T cell responses to AZD1222 COVID-19 vaccine. Sequencing used immunoSEQ multiplex PCR; TCRdb keeps in-frame clones, though not all of them. The sample yields 60,000 to 75,000 clones, over 75% seen once. The sample here was peripheral blood, taken on day 0 of AZD1222 vaccination. The receptors shown here come from an adult in good health. CDR3s include the opening cysteine and the closing phenylalanine or tryptophan. Fields, in order: clone size, V gene, J gene, D gene, CDR3 DNA, CDR3 protein. The D gene is left open where the match is weak. Clone sizes are given selectively: once, few, many, or a class where the clone is expanded.

size: NA
V: TRBV7-9
J: TRBJ2-7
D: TRBD2
DNA: TGTGCCAGCAGCTTAGCGAGCAGCGGGGGCACGGAGCAGTACTTC
CDR3: CASSLASSGGTEQYF

size: NA
V: TRBV19
J: TRBJ1-5
D: TRBD1
DNA: TGTGCCAGTAGTATTGAGGGGCAGGGGGGAAATCAGCCCCAGCATTTT
CDR3: CASSIEGQGGNQPQHF

size: NA
V: TRBV6-5
J: TRBJ2-7
D: NA
DNA: TGTGCCAGCACCGCCCGGGACAAGAGCTCCTACGAGCAGTACTTC
CDR3: CASTARDKSSYEQYF

size: NA
V: TRBV3-1/TRBV3-2
J: TRBJ1-2
D: TRBD1
DNA: TGTGCCAGCAGTCGCCAGGGGACAGGGCTGTCCGGCTACACCTTC
CDR3: CASSRQGTGLSGYTF

size: NA
V: TRBV21-1
J: TRBJ1-1
D: NA
DNA: TGTGCCAGCAGCAAAAGTATCGGGACAGGGGCGGCCACTGAAGCTTTCTTT
CDR3: CASSKSIGTGAATEAFF

size: once
V: TRBV19
J: TRBJ2-7
D: NA
DNA: TGTGCCAGTAGCAAACAGGGATTCGACGAGCAGTACTTC
CDR3: CASSKQGFDEQYF

size: NA
V: TRBV3-1/TRBV3-2
J: TRBJ2-7
D: TRBD2
DNA: TGTGCCAGCACTCCTAGCGGGGGGAGCTTTGACGAGCAGTACTTC
CDR3: CASTPSGGSFDEQYF

size: few
V: TRBV14
J: TRBJ1-6
D: NA
DNA: TGTGCCAGCAGCCAAGATGGGCCGGGGTTGAGATCACCCCTCCACTTT
CDR3: CASSQDGPGLRSPLHF

size: NA
V: TRBV5-1
J: TRBJ2-6
D: NA
DNA: TGCGCCAGCAGCTCAGTGCAGGGTGCAAGAACTGGGGCCAACGTCCTGACTTTC
CDR3: CASSSVQGARTGANVLTF

size: NA
V: TRBV5-6
J: TRBJ1-5
D: NA
DNA: TGTGCCAGCAGCTTTAAGAGGGGCGGTCAGCCCCAGCATTTT
CDR3: CASSFKRGGQPQHF

size: NA
V: TRBV19
J: TRBJ1-2
D: TRBD1
DNA: TGTGCCAGTAGAATTCAGGGGGCCAGTCACTATGGCTACACCTTC
CDR3: CASRIQGASHYGYTF

size: few
V: TRBV4-1
J: TRBJ1-2
D: TRBD1
DNA: TGCGCCAGCAGCCAAGCTACAGGGGCCTATGGCTACACCTTC
CDR3: CASSQATGAYGYTF

size: NA
V: TRBV29-1
J: TRBJ2-2
D: NA
DNA: TGCAGCGTGGAGGGGACAGATTTCGGGGAGCTGTTTTTT
CDR3: CSVEGTDFGELFF

size: few
V: TRBV2
J: TRBJ2-4
D: NA
DNA: TGTGCCAGTCTAATGGACTCAAAAAACATTCAGTACTTC
CDR3: CASLMDSKNIQYF

size: NA
V: TRBV29-1
J: TRBJ2-7
D: NA
DNA: TGCAGCGTTGAAGCCATGGGACCAAGCGGCGAGCAGTACTTC
CDR3: CSVEAMGPSGEQYF

size: NA
V: TRBV6-5
J: TRBJ1-3
D: TRBD1
DNA: TGTGCCAGCAGTTACACAGGGGGCGCCGGAAACACCATATATTTT
CDR3: CASSYTGGAGNTIYF

size: NA
V: TRBV11-2
J: TRBJ2-5
D: NA
DNA: TGTGCCAGCAGCGAGAAAGGGAAGCGTCAAGTAGAGACCCAGTACTTC
CDR3: CASSEKGKRQVETQYF

size: NA
V: TRBV29-1
J: TRBJ1-1
D: TRBD1
DNA: TGCAGCTTCAACAGGGGCACTGAAGCTTTCTTT
CDR3: CSFNRGTEAFF

size: NA
V: TRBV29-1
J: TRBJ1-6
D: TRBD1
DNA: TGCAGCATGCAGGCAGGGGGCTCGGATTCACCCCTCCACTTT
CDR3: CSMQAGGSDSPLHF

size: once
V: TRBV5-4
J: TRBJ1-4
D: NA
DNA: TGTGCCAGCAGCTTCAGGGGACCGCTAGAAAAACTGTTTTTT
CDR3: CASSFRGPLEKLFF

size: NA
V: TRBV9
J: TRBJ1-3
D: TRBD1
DNA: TGTGCCAGCAGCGTAGCTACTTTCCAGGGGGCTGGAAACACCATATATTTT
CDR3: CASSVATFQGAGNTIYF

size: NA
V: TRBV21-1
J: TRBJ1-6
D: NA
DNA: TGTGCCAGCAGCACCTTGGGGCGGGGACAGAGCTTTAAGCCCCTCCACTTT
CDR3: CASSTLGRGQSFKPLHF

size: NA
V: TRBV19
J: TRBJ2-1
D: NA
DNA: TGTGCCAGTACCCCATCTGGGGGGACAGACCTCATTTTTTTGTGGCAGTTCTTC
CDR3: CASTPSGGTDLIFLWQFF

size: once
V: TRBV18
J: TRBJ2-5
D: NA
DNA: TGTGCCAGCCAAGCGATCCCTAGAGGACAAGAGACCCAGTACTTC
CDR3: CASQAIPRGQETQYF

size: NA
V: TRBV27
J: TRBJ1-3
D: TRBD1
DNA: TGTGCCAGCAGTTTAACCCCACAGGGGGCCTCTGGAAACACCATATATTTT
CDR3: CASSLTPQGASGNTIYF

size: NA
V: TRBV12-3/TRBV12-4
J: TRBJ1-6
D: NA
DNA: TGTGCCAGCAGCGACAGGATTAATTCACCCCTCCACTTT
CDR3: CASSDRINSPLHF

size: NA
V: TRBV18
J: TRBJ2-7
D: NA
DNA: TGTGCCAGCTCACCACCGGGGTACGAGCAGTACTTC
CDR3: CASSPPGYEQYF

size: NA
V: TRBV5-1
J: TRBJ1-1
D: NA
DNA: TGCGCCAGCAGGCGGGATAGCACTGAAGCTTTCTTT
CDR3: CASRRDSTEAFF

size: NA
V: TRBV27
J: TRBJ2-5
D: NA
DNA: TGTGCCAGCATGGGGACATACGGTGGAGAGACCCAGTACTTC
CDR3: CASMGTYGGETQYF

size: NA
V: TRBV9
J: TRBJ2-2
D: NA
DNA: TGTGCCAGCAGCGTAGATGGCGGGGTCACCGGGGAGCTGTTTTTT
CDR3: CASSVDGGVTGELFF

size: NA
V: TRBV19
J: TRBJ1-2
D: NA
DNA: TGTGCCAGTAGTATAGAGACAGTTTCCCTAAGCTATGGCTACACCTTC
CDR3: CASSIETVSLSYGYTF

size: NA
V: TRBV19
J: TRBJ2-6
D: NA
DNA: TGTGCCAGTAGAAGGACCTACCGCTCTGGGGCCAACGTCCTGACTTTC
CDR3: CASRRTYRSGANVLTF

size: NA
V: TRBV7-2
J: TRBJ1-1
D: TRBD1
DNA: TGTGCCAGCAGCTGGCCCGGCAGGGGGTTGTCTGAAGCTTTCTTT
CDR3: CASSWPGRGLSEAFF

size: once
V: TRBV2
J: TRBJ1-1
D: TRBD1
DNA: TGTGCCAGCAGTTTGGACAGGGCCACTGAAGCTTTCTTT
CDR3: CASSLDRATEAFF

size: NA
V: TRBV9
J: TRBJ1-5
D: TRBD1
DNA: TGTGCCAGCACCCAGGGGCCGGGACAGGGAAATCAGCCCCAGCATTTT
CDR3: CASTQGPGQGNQPQHF

size: NA
V: TRBV9
J: TRBJ2-5
D: TRBD1
DNA: TGTGCCAGCAGCGTGGGGACAGGGGGCGTGAAATTTGGACAAGAGACCCAGTACTTC
CDR3: CASSVGTGGVKFGQETQYF

size: few
V: TRBV19
J: TRBJ2-5
D: NA
DNA: TGTGCCAGTAGTATAGATCATAGTAGGGTTGGTCAAGAGACCCAGTACTTC
CDR3: CASSIDHSRVGQETQYF

size: few
V: TRBV10-3
J: TRBJ2-7
D: TRBD2
DNA: TGTGCCATCAGTGCTGAACACGCCATGCGGGAGTCCTACGAGCAGTACTTC
CDR3: CAISAEHAMRESYEQYF

size: NA
V: TRBV7-9
J: TRBJ1-5
D: NA
DNA: TGTGCCAGCAGCACATCGGACGGCGGGCGTCCCCAGCATTTT
CDR3: CASSTSDGGRPQHF

size: NA
V: TRBV15
J: TRBJ1-1
D: NA
DNA: TGTGCCACCACCGGGGCGGGGGACACTGAAGCTTTCTTT
CDR3: CATTGAGDTEAFF